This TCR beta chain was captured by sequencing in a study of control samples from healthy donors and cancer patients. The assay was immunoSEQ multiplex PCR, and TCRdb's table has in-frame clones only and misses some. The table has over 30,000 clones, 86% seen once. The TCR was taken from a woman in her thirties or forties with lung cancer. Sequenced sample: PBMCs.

The CDR3 here is CSVQPPDPENIQYF. The CDR3 nucleotides are TGCAGCGTACAACCACCAGATCCCGAGAACATTCAGTACTTC. The genes are TRBV29-1 and TRBJ2-4, with no clear D. The CDR3 extends over 14 amino acids. CDR1 and CDR2 (germline): SQVTM, ANQGSEA. V was cut by 6 bases and J by 7 bases, with 19 bases left in between.